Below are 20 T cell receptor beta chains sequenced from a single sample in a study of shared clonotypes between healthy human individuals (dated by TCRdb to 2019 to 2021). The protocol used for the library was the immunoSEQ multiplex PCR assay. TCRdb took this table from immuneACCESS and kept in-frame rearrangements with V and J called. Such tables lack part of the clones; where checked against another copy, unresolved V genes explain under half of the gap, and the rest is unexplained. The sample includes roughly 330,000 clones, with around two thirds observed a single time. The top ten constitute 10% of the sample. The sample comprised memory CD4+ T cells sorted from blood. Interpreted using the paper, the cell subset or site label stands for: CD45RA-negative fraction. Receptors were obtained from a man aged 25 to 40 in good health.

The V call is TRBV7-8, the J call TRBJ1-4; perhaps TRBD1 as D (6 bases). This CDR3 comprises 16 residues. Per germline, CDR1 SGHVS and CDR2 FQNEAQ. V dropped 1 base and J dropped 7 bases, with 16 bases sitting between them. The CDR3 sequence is CASSLEMRQAREKLFF. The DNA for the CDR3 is TGTGCCAGCAGCTTAGAGATGAGACAGGCCCGTGAAAAACTGTTTTTT.

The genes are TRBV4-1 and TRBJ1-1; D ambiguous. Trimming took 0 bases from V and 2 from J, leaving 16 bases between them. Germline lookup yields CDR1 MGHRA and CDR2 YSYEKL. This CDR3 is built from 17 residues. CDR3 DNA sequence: TGCGCCAGCAGCCAAGATCGTTTTAGCACAGCCAACACTGAAGCTTTCTTT. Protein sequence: CASSQDRFSTANTEAFF.

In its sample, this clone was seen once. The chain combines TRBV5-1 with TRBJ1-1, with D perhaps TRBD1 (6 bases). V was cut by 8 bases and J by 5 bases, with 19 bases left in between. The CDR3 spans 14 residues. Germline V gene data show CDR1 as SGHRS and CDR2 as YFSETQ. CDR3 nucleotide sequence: TGCGCCAGTAGTATCACAGGGATGGGGACTGAAGCTTTCTTT. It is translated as CASSITGMGTEAFF.

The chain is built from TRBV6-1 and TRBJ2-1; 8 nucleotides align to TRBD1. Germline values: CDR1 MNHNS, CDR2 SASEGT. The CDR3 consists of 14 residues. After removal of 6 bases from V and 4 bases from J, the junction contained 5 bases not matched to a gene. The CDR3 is CASRGTGDYNEQFF. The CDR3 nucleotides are TGTGCCAGCAGGGGGACAGGAGATTACAATGAGCAGTTCTTC.

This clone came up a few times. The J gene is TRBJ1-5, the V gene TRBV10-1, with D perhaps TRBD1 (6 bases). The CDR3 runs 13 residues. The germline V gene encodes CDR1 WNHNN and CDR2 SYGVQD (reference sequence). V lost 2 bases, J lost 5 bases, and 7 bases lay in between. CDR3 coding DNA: TGCGCCAGCAGTGAGCAGGGGCATCAGCCCCAGCATTTT. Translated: CASSEQGHQPQHF.

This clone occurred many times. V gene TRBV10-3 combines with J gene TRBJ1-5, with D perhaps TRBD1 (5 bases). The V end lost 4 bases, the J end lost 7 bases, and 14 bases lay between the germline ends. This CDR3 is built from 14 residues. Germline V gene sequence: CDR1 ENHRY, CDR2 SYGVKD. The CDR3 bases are TGTGCCATCAGTGGGGGTCTAGCAGGGCAGCCCCAGCATTTT. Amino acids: CAISGGLAGQPQHF.

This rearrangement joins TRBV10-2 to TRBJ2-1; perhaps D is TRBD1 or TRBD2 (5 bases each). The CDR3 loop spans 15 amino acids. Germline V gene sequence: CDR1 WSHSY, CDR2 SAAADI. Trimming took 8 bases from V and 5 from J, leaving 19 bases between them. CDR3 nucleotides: TGCGCCAGCCTCTCCCTGAGGGGAACTGACAATGAGCAGTTCTTC. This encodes CASLSLRGTDNEQFF.

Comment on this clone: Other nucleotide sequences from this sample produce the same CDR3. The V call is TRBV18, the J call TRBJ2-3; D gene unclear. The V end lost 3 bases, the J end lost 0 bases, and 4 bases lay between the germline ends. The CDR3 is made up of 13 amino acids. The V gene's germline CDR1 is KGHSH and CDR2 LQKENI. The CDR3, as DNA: TGTGCCAGCTCACCCGGAAGCACAGATACGCAGTATTTT. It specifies CASSPGSTDTQYF.

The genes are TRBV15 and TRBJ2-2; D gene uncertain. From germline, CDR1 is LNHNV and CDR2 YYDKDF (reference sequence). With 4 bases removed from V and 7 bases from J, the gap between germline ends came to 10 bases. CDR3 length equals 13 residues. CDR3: CATSIRRGGELFF. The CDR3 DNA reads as TGTGCCACCAGCATCCGGCGTGGCGGGGAGCTGTTTTTT.

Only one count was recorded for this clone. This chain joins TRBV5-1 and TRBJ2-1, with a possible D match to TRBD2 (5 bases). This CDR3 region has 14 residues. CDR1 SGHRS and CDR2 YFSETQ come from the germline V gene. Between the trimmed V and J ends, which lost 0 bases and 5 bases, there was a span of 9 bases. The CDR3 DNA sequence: TGCGCCAGCAGCTTGGTTGGAGGAGACAATGAGCAGTTCTTC. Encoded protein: CASSLVGGDNEQFF. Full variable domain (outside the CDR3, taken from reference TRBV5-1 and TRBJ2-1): KAGVTQTPRYLIKTRGQQVTLSCSPISGHRSVSWYQQTPGQGLQFLFEYFSETQRNKGNFPGRFSGRQFSNSRSEMNVSTLELGDSALYLCASSLVGGDNEQFFGPGTRLTVL.

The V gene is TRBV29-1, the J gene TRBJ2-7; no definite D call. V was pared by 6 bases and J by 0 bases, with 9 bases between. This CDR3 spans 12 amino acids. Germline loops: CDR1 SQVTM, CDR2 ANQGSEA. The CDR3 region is CSVAAGSYEQYF. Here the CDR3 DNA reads TGCAGCGTCGCCGCAGGCTCCTACGAGCAGTACTTC.

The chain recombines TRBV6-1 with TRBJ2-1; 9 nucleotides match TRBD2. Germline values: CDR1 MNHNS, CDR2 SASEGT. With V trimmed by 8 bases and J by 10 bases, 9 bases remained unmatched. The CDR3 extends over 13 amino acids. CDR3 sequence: CASGREGRLEQFF. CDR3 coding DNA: TGTGCCAGCGGGCGGGAGGGCCGTCTAGAGCAGTTCTTC.

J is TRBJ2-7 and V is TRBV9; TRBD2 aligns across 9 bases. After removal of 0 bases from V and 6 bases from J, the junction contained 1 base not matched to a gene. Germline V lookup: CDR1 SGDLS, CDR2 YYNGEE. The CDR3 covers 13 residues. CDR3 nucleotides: TGTGCCAGCAGCGTAGTTAGCGGGAGCGAGCAGTACTTC. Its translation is CASSVVSGSEQYF. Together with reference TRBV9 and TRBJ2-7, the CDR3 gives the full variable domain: DSGVTQTPKHLITATGQRVTLRCSPRSGDLSVYWYQQSLDQGLQFLIQYYNGEERAKGNILERFSAQQFPDLHSELNLSSLELGDSALYFCASSVVSGSEQYFGPGTRLTVT.

For the CDR3, the DNA is TGTGCCAGCTCATCCAGTCTCCGTGGAGTAGACAATGAGCAGTTCTTC. Protein sequence: CASSSSLRGVDNEQFF. V is TRBV18 and J is TRBJ2-1; D gene uncertain. Germline V lookup: CDR1 KGHSH, CDR2 LQKENI. CDR3 length equals 16 residues. V dropped 5 bases and J dropped 5 bases, with 19 bases sitting between them.

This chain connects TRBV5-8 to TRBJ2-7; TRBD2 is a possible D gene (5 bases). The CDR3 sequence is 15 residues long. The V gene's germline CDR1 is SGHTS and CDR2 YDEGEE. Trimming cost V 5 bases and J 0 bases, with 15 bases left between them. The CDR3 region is CASSRGGFTSYEQYF. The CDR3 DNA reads TGTGCCAGCAGTAGAGGCGGGTTTACCTCCTACGAGCAGTACTTC.

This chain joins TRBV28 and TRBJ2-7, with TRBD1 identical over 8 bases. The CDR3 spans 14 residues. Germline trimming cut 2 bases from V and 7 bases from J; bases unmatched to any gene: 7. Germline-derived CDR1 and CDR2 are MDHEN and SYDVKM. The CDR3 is CASSLRDRTREQYF. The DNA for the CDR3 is TGTGCCAGCAGTTTACGGGACAGGACTCGGGAGCAGTACTTC.

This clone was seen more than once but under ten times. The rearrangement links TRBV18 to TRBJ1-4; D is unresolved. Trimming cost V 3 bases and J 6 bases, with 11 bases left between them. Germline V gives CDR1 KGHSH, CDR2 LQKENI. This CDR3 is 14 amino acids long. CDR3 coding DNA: TGTGCCAGCTCACCCCGCCTGGGATATGAAAAACTGTTTTTT. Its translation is CASSPRLGYEKLFF.

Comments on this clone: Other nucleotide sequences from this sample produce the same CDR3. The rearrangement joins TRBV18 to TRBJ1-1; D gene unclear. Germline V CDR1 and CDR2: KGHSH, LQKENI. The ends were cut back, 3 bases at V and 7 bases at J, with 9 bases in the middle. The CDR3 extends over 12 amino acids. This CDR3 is CASSPETSEAFF. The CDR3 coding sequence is TGTGCCAGCTCACCCGAGACGAGTGAAGCTTTCTTT.

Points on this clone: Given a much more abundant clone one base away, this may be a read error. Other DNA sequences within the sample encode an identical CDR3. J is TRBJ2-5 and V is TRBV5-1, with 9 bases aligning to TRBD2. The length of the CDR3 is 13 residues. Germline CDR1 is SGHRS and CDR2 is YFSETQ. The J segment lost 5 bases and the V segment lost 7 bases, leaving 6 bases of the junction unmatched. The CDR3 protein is CASSLAGGETQYF. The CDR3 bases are TGCGCCAGCTCCCTCGCGGGGGGGGAGACCCAGTACTTC.

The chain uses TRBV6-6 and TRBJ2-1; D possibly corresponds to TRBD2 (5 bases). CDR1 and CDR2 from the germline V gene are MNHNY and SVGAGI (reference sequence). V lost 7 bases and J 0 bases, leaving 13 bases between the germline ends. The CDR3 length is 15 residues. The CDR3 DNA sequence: TGTGCCAGCAAGGCTAGCACATACTCCTACAATGAGCAGTTCTTC. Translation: CASKASTYSYNEQFF.